This T cell receptor beta chain was found in a study of cytomegalovirus exposure and HLA in healthy donors. Study-level background: The study's early data release held around 85 million unique TCRs from HLA-typed donors. Study-level results: Later analysis showed most CMV-associated TCR beta chains appearing HLA-restricted. Rare sequences made up most TCRs, while some public TCRs were found in many donors.

Amplification used 60 Vbeta primers and 13 Jbeta primers. Here immunoSEQ multiplex PCR was the method, and the copy in TCRdb shows in-frame clones only, minus some. Its listing shows roughly 57,000 clones. As to this clone: Its antigen is currently unknown.

The clonotype comes from a woman aged 25 to 45 in good health and CMV-seropositive. Material: PBMCs.

The CDR3 loop is CASREDSDRGYEQYF. In DNA, the CDR3 is TGTGCCAGCAGGGAGGACTCGGACAGGGGCTACGAGCAGTACTTC. The chain carries TRBV28 and TRBJ2-7; 9 nucleotides line up with TRBD1. The CDR3 covers 15 residues. Germline CDR1 reads MDHEN; CDR2 reads SYDVKM. V dropped 6 bases and J dropped 3; count of bases not matched to a gene: 9.